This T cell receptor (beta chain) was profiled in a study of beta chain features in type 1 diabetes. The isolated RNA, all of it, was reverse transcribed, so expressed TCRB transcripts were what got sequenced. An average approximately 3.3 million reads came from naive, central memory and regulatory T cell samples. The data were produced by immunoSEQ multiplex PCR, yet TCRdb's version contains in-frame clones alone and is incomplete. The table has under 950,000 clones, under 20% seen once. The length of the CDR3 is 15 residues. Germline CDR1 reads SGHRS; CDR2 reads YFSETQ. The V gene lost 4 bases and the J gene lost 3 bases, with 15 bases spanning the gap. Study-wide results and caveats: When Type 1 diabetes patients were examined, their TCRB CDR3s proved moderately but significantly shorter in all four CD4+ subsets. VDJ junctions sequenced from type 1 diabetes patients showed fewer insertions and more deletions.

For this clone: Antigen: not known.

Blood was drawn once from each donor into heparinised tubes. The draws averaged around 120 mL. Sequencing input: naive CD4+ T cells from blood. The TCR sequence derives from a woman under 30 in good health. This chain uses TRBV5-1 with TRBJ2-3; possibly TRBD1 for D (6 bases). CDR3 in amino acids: CASSALNRVTDTQYF. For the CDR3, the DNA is TGCGCCAGCAGCGCCCTAAACAGGGTAACAGATACGCAGTATTTT.